This T cell receptor beta chain came from a study of identical twins. Overall study results and limits: The same donors were not followed; conclusions instead depended on cross-sectional statistical analysis. Cord blood beta clonotypes that were abundant carried fewer insertions, and memory repertoires showed no such trend.

As regards this clonotype: Its specificity is not known.

All donors comprised healthy Caucasians. Template switching added a universal primer binding site, and final cDNA carried unique molecular identifiers. MiXCR, applied by TCRdb to the 5' RACE reads, yields one record per CDR3 protein. The sample has 1.5 million to 2 million distinct CDR3 sequences, about 32% seen once. This receptor was obtained from a newborn girl in good health. The sequencing input was cord blood.

The CDR3 spells CSAQQGALGNEQYF. The CDR3 DNA follows: TGCAGTGCTCAACAGGGGGCGCTTGGCAATGAGCAGTACTTC. The V and J genes are TRBV20-1 and TRBJ2-1; 9 nucleotides match TRBD1. The end of the DNA aligns better with TRBJ2-7, so the J call may be wrong. The CDR3 runs to 14 residues. Germline lookup yields CDR1 DFQATT and CDR2 SNEGSKA (reference sequence).